This T cell receptor beta chain was recovered during a study of cytomegalovirus exposure and HLA in healthy donors (dated by TCRdb to about 2017). Looking at the study overall: According to an earlier analysis of around 600 of the donors, 150 million to 200 million T cells yielded 117 million unique TCR beta sequences and less than 300 Gb of sequence data. An early release that covered approximately 600 HLA-typed donors contained around 300 gigabases of sequencing data and 85 million to 100 million unique TCR sequences. Of the roughly 390 genotyped donors, around 81% fell in the genetic ancestry cluster associated with self-reported Caucasian donors. The study aimed to test whether signatures of past pathogen exposure could be identified by cataloging public T cell receptors. The study profiled the T cell repertoires of about 640 subjects by immunosequencing and related them to cytomegalovirus serostatus. Along with the approximately 650-subject first cohort, a separate validation cohort of 120 different subjects was used. The study combined high-throughput TCR immunosequencing, statistical association of individual TCRs with disease status, and machine learning to predict cytomegalovirus infection status. To study patterns of TCR occurrence, a later analysis re-analyzed previously published TCR beta repertoires from around 660 donors and added high-resolution HLA genotyping. The later analysis used no new phenotypic data to find candidate immune exposures, relying instead on TCR beta sequences and their occurrence across donors. To decide whether each TCR beta V gene segment behaved as functional or pseudogenic, an earlier analysis of some 580 of the donors relied on high-throughput TCR beta sequencing. Donor age, sex, ethnicity and CMV serostatus were collected together with the repertoire data. A later genetic analysis used genome-wide SNP genotypes for about three fifths of the 666 donors, treating that subset as a discovery cohort. All discovery cohort repertoires had been generated using a single sequencing platform. Both class I and class II loci were covered by HLA typing, at four-digit resolution. Typing coverage differed by locus: A, B, C, DRB1 and DQB1 were typed in roughly 620-630 donors, DQA1 in about 500, DPA1 in 600 to 610, and DPB1 in around 440. Several DR-DQ haplotypes were handled as single units for association and clustering, since linkage in the cohort was strong. Across 398 genotyped donors of the cohort, an average of roughly 200,000 unique TCR beta nucleotide sequences per donor were sequenced, and 15% to 20% of those sequences were non-productive.

The cohort consisted of 600 or so healthy bone marrow donors. Cohort members were all nominally healthy when sampled, although unrecorded immune exposures were likely present. The donor tested CMV seropositive and was one of the 289 seropositive cohort members. A peripheral blood sample was provided by each donor, and peripheral blood mononuclear cells were used for TCR beta sequencing. The Qiagen DNeasy Blood Extraction Kit was used to extract genomic DNA from the blood cell samples. Findings and caveats that apply to the study as a whole: This cohort had only TCR beta chains sequenced, and the lack of alpha or paired-chain data limited which features could be detected. Because counts were too low, seventeen rarely observed V segments, including chromosome 9 orphons, were excluded from the earlier analysis of several hundred of the donors. A few of the identified cytomegalovirus-associated TCR beta chains were confirmed in vitro to be specific for cytomegalovirus antigens. In a later analysis, TCR association rates were found to vary across HLA loci, with the most associated TCRs seen for DRB1 alleles and the fewest for HLA-C alleles. The only immune exposure information available for the cohort was CMV serostatus. Presence/absence analyses assumed roughly uniform sequencing depth across donors, an assumption that may not hold. According to a later analysis, parvovirus B19, influenza, CMV and Epstein-Barr virus appeared linked to several top co-occurrence clusters. Some IMGT-functional V segments, including TRBV6-2 and TRBV6-3, could not be told apart with the 87-base-pair reads, so those segments were excluded. Strong co-occurrence of HLA alleles, especially DR and DQ, made assigning TCR associations to individual alleles difficult. Most CMV-associated TCR beta chains appeared to be HLA-restricted in a later analysis, and the HLA associations seemed to be driven largely by CMV exposure. In an earlier analysis of 450 to 750 of the donors, most TCR beta V segments appeared in productive rearrangements about 87% or about 30% of the time, broadly matching IMGT annotations. A further reported finding was that TCR beta sequences accurately predicted the HLA-A and HLA-B alleles for most subjects in the first cohort. Most TCR sequences were observed very rarely across donors, whereas some public TCRs were present in many individuals. Specific HLA alleles were associated with roughly 17,000 TCR beta sequences at a false discovery rate of 0.05 in a later analysis. A later genetic analysis associated a missense DCLRE1C variant with V-gene and J-gene trimming of TCR beta chains, and an independent cohort replicated the association. The authors suggested that the approach could potentially be extended to other disease states and immunological phenotypes. A group of highly shared sequence variants was considered likely to be a technical artifact of the sequencing pipeline. The classifier was reported to diagnose cytomegalovirus status with high specificity and sensitivity in both the original cohort and the validation cohort. A total of fewer than 200 TCR beta chains were listed by the study as associated with cytomegalovirus. Because HLA typing was missing for some donors at each locus, association tests included only the typed subset. A later analysis found that HLA-associated TCR beta chains were more clonally expanded and had lower generation probabilities than equally common non-associated chains. A later genetic analysis reported fewer N-insertions in productive TCRs among donors in an Asian-associated ancestry cluster than the 666-donor mean. Correlated functional status among segregating V segments might be attributable to linkage disequilibrium, but an unknown experimental factor could not be ruled out.

Comments on this clone: Its antigen target is currently unknown. No qualities accompany the bases; no much larger clone lies one base away.

As encoded in the germline V gene (reference sequence), CDR1 is GTSNPN while CDR2 is SVGIG. The CDR3 runs 16 amino acids, cysteine and phenylalanine included. Here the CDR3 DNA is all that survives: 48 bases in frame from base 1. Cut back by 4 bases and 3 bases, the V and J ends lie 22 bases apart. The method behind the library was the immunoSEQ multiplex PCR assay. For the multiplex PCR, a mixture combining 60 forward primers for TCR Vbeta segments and 13 reverse primers for TCR Jbeta segments was used. A multiplex PCR assay on genomic DNA amplified the CDR3 region of rearranged TCR beta genes. On the Illumina HiSeq System, the amplified TCR beta libraries were sequenced as 87-base-pair reads. On the study's bioinformatics: A later analysis tallied roughly 78 million unique TCR beta chains across the 700 or so repertoires, and some 12 million of those chains were shared by two or more donors. To remove PCR and sequencing errors, raw reads were error-corrected and collapsed into unique sequences using a nearest-neighbor algorithm that merged closely related sequences. CDR3 sequences were aligned to IMGT reference sequences to assign V, D and J gene segments. Each retained sequence needed at least a six-nucleotide match to both a V gene segment and a J gene segment. Rearrangements were called productive when the CDR3 lacked stop codons and stayed in frame with V and J; all others were non-productive. CDR3 was defined by IMGT convention, running from the second conserved V-encoded cysteine to the conserved J-encoded phenylalanine. The earlier analysis of 500 to 750 of the donors excluded any sequence lacking an unambiguous match to a single V gene segment. An earlier analysis of 587 of the donors called V segments functional above 56.7% productive rearrangements and segregating when the between-donor standard deviation exceeded 5%. To diagnose cytomegalovirus status from the catalog of TCR beta chain sequences, a statistical classification framework was built. A later analysis assigned V and J genes by comparing TCR nucleotide sequences with IMGT/GENE-DB human TR gene sequences. A later analysis assigned CDR3 sequences and most-parsimonious VDJ recombination scenarios with the TCRdist pipeline. In a later analysis, each TCR beta chain was defined by its CDR3 amino acid sequence together with its V-gene family, and reads without a unique V-gene family were excluded. To address suspected cross-contamination and a sequencing artifact, a later analysis removed some 620 highly shared, low-generation-probability nucleotide sequences. For each public chain, a later analysis derived a clonal expansion index from normalized ranks of inferred template counts within each repertoire. A later analysis computed generation probabilities with a VDJ recombination model fitted to out-of-frame rearrangements, and checked the results against IGoR. In a later analysis, hypergeometric tests were used to score TCR-TCR, TCR-HLA and TCR-CMV co-occurrence, with a repertoire-size bias correction applied to TCR pairs. A later analysis estimated false discovery rates by permuting HLA or CMV assignments 20 times. In a later analysis, co-occurring TCRs were grouped with DBSCAN, and TCRdist sequence similarity was added when clustering was performed within HLA-allele-positive subsets. Repertoires with fewer than 30,000 or more than 120,000 public chains, plus five repertoires with anomalous nucleotide sharing, were excluded from co-occurrence clustering. This is the immuneACCESS table as TCRdb keeps it, with only in-frame sequences that have V and J called. A part of the clones is gone; compared with another copy, unresolved V genes explain less than half, and the rest is unexplained. V and J calls and clone size are those listed in that table; D and trimming were worked out from the DNA. The sample records about 110,000 clones, about 80% of which are singletons. Clones ranked in the top ten supply 5.2% of the sample.

The receptor comes from a female donor in good health and CMV-seropositive. Sequenced sample: PBMCs. The chain uses TRBV30 and TRBJ2-7, and the D gene may be TRBD2, 7 bases matching. CDR3 region: CAWNGPTGGGFYEQYF. The bases read TGTGCCTGGAACGGACCCACGGGCGGGGGCTTCTACGAGCAGTACTTC.